This T cell receptor (beta chain) was sequenced during a study of cytomegalovirus exposure and HLA in healthy donors (dated by TCRdb to about 2017). With respect to the entire study: In an earlier analysis of roughly 500 of the donors, 276 Gb of sequence data and some 100 million unique TCR beta sequences from about 179 million T cells were reported. In an earlier analysis of about 590 of the donors, high-throughput TCR beta sequencing was used to judge whether each TCR beta V gene segment behaved as functional or pseudogenic. In a later genetic analysis, genome-wide SNP genotypes for about three fifths of the roughly 670 donors were used, and that subset was treated as a discovery cohort. The aim of the study was to test whether cataloging public T cell receptors could identify signatures of past pathogen exposure. The number of typed donors differed by locus: 629-630 for A, B, C, DRB1 and DQB1; approximately 530 for DQA1; over 600 for DPA1; and 450 to 480 for DPB1. The study profiled the T cell repertoires of around 700 subjects by immunosequencing and related them to cytomegalovirus serostatus. Among roughly 370 genotyped donors of the cohort, an average of about 240,000 unique TCR beta nucleotide sequences were sequenced per donor, roughly 20% of them non-productive. The study combined high-throughput TCR immunosequencing, statistical association of individual TCRs with disease status, and machine learning to predict cytomegalovirus infection status. The genetic ancestry cluster associated with self-reported Caucasian donors included around 76% of the roughly 400 genotyped donors. HLA typing covered class I and class II loci at four-digit resolution. A handful of DR-DQ haplotypes were treated as single units for association and clustering because of strong linkage in the cohort. Along with the 666-subject first cohort, a separate validation cohort of around 120 different subjects was used. The later analysis used no new phenotypic data to find candidate immune exposures, relying instead on TCR beta sequences and their occurrence across donors. An early release that covered about 600 HLA-typed donors contained approximately 300 gigabases of sequencing data and about 84 million unique TCR sequences. Every repertoire in the discovery cohort had been generated on one and the same sequencing platform. In a later analysis, previously published TCR beta repertoires from 550 to 750 donors were re-analyzed and high-resolution HLA genotyping was added so that TCR occurrence patterns could be studied. Donor age, sex, ethnicity and CMV serostatus were collected together with the repertoire data. Broader findings and caveats from the paper: Because counts were too low, roughly 18 rarely observed V segments, including chromosome 9 orphons, were left out of the earlier analysis of some 640 of the donors. A further reported finding was that TCR beta sequences accurately predicted the HLA-A and HLA-B alleles for most subjects in the first cohort. Presence/absence analyses assumed roughly uniform sequencing depth across donors, an assumption that may not hold. In a later analysis, the rate of TCR association differed among HLA loci, with DRB1 alleles having the most associated TCRs and HLA-C alleles having the fewest. In an earlier analysis of fewer than 750 of the donors, most TCR beta V segments were observed in productive rearrangements about 87% or about 30% of the time, broadly matching IMGT annotations. A later analysis found that most CMV-associated TCR beta chains appeared HLA-restricted, with HLA associations seemingly driven largely by CMV exposure. The cohort was sequenced for TCR beta chains only, and without alpha or paired-chain data the features that could be detected were limited. Strong co-occurrence of HLA alleles, especially DR and DQ, made assigning TCR associations to individual alleles difficult. A later analysis reported that several top co-occurrence clusters appeared linked to parvovirus B19, influenza, CMV and Epstein-Barr virus. In vitro tests confirmed that a few of the cytomegalovirus-associated TCR beta chains recognize cytomegalovirus antigens. The only immune exposure information available for the cohort was CMV serostatus. In a later genetic analysis, fewer N-insertions in productive TCRs were reported among donors in an Asian-associated ancestry cluster than the roughly 700-donor mean. The classifier was reported to diagnose cytomegalovirus status with high specificity and sensitivity in both the original cohort and the validation cohort. Most TCR sequences were seen in very few donors, while some public TCRs were found in many individuals. A later analysis found that HLA-associated TCR beta chains were more clonally expanded and had lower generation probabilities than equally common non-associated chains. In a later analysis, 15,000 to 20,000 TCR beta sequences were associated with specific HLA alleles at a false discovery rate of 0.05. Because some donors lacked HLA typing at each locus, the association tests relied only on the typed subset. An association between a missense DCLRE1C variant and V-gene and J-gene trimming of TCR beta chains was found in a later genetic analysis and replicated in an independent cohort. The study listed around 160 TCR beta chains as associated with cytomegalovirus. Correlated functional status among segregating V segments might be attributable to linkage disequilibrium, but an unknown experimental factor could not be ruled out. A cluster of highly shared sequence variants was judged likely to be a technical artifact of the sequencing pipeline. The authors suggested that the approach could potentially be generalized to other disease states and immunological phenotypes.

The cohort consisted of 600 to 750 healthy bone marrow donors. All cohort members were sampled while nominally healthy, although unrecorded immune exposures were likely present. The donor tested CMV seropositive, placing the donor among the approximately 310 seropositive members of the cohort. A peripheral blood sample was collected from each donor, and TCR beta sequencing was performed on peripheral blood mononuclear cells. The Qiagen DNeasy Blood Extraction Kit was used to extract genomic DNA from the blood cell samples. The protocol used for the library was the immunoSEQ multiplex PCR assay. The multiplex PCR relied on a mix of 60 forward primers for TCR Vbeta segments and 13 reverse primers for TCR Jbeta segments. A multiplex PCR assay on genomic DNA amplified the CDR3 region of rearranged TCR beta genes. Amplified TCR beta libraries were sequenced as 87-base-pair reads on the Illumina HiSeq System. The published analysis was carried out like this. Across the 500 to 750 repertoires, a later analysis counted some 81 million unique TCR beta chains, 9.5 million to 13 million of which were shared by at least two donors. A nearest-neighbor algorithm error-corrected the raw reads and collapsed the reads into unique sequences, merging closely related sequences to remove PCR and sequencing errors. Alignment of CDR3 sequences to IMGT reference sequences was used to assign V, D and J gene segments. For a sequence to be retained, a match of at least six nucleotides to both a V gene segment and a J gene segment was required. Rearrangements were classified as productive when the CDR3 lacked stop codons and remained in frame with V and J, and all other rearrangements were classified as non-productive. CDR3 was defined according to IMGT convention as the region running from the second conserved V-encoded cysteine to the conserved J-encoded phenylalanine. The earlier analysis of 587 of the donors excluded sequences that lacked an unambiguous match to a single V gene segment. An earlier analysis of 587 of the donors called V segments functional above 56.7% productive rearrangements and segregating when the between-donor standard deviation exceeded 5%. To diagnose cytomegalovirus status from the catalog of TCR beta chain sequences, a statistical classification framework was built. In a later analysis, TCR nucleotide sequences were compared against IMGT/GENE-DB human TR gene sequences so that V and J genes could be assigned. Using the TCRdist pipeline, a later analysis assigned CDR3 sequences along with most-parsimonious VDJ recombination scenarios. In a later analysis, every TCR beta chain was defined by the combination of its CDR3 amino acid sequence and its V-gene family, and reads without a unique V-gene family were dropped. As a way to deal with suspected cross-contamination and a sequencing artifact, a later analysis dropped approximately 590 nucleotide sequences that were highly shared and had low generation probability. In a later analysis, a clonal expansion index for each public chain was calculated from normalized within-repertoire ranks of inferred template counts. In a later analysis, generation probabilities were computed using a VDJ recombination model fitted to out-of-frame rearrangements, and the results were checked against IGoR. In a later analysis, TCR-TCR, TCR-HLA and TCR-CMV co-occurrence was scored with hypergeometric tests, and a repertoire-size bias correction was applied to TCR pairs. False discovery rates were estimated in a later analysis by permuting HLA or CMV assignments 20 times. In a later analysis, co-occurring TCRs were grouped using DBSCAN, and TCRdist sequence similarity was added for clustering within HLA-allele-positive subsets. Repertoires with fewer than 30,000 or more than 120,000 public chains, plus five repertoires with anomalous nucleotide sharing, were excluded from co-occurrence clustering. TCRdb retrieved this table from immuneACCESS and kept in-frame rearrangements only. Not all clones are present; in checked studies, unresolved V genes account for under half, and no reason is known for the remainder. From that table come the V and J calls and clone size; the DNA was used to work out D and trimming. The sample table contains more than 140,000 clones; only one count was recorded for roughly 78% of them. Around 3% of the sample is held by the ten biggest clonotypes.

On this clone: Its antigen has not been determined. Qualities for individual bases were not recorded, and no much larger clone is one base off.

The clonotype was recovered from a man aged 18 to 30 in good health and CMV-seropositive. Source material: PBMCs.

The nucleotides read TGTGCCAGCAGTTCCCTAGCGGGAGAGGACGAGCAGTACTTC. Translated, it reads CASSSLAGEDEQYF. The chain is made from TRBV27 and TRBJ2-7; 10 central bases correspond to TRBD2. Based on the germline V gene (reference sequence), the CDR1 and CDR2 sequences are MNHEY and SMNVEV. From the cysteine up to the phenylalanine, the CDR3 has a length of 14 residues. Of all the DNA, just the CDR3 is kept, 42 bases in frame from base 1. Trimming removed 4 bases from V and 5 bases from J; the gene matches leave 5 bases unexplained.